These T cell receptor beta chains were read from a single sample in a study of blood T cells in healthy people across ages. MiXCR, applied by TCRdb to the 5' RACE reads, yields one record per CDR3 protein. Of fewer than 900,000 distinct CDR3 sequences in the sample, around 48% were seen once. The source material was blood. These receptors originate from a woman aged 55-70 years in good health. Both conserved end residues are part of each CDR3. A D gene is named only where the DNA matches it firmly. Size values are once, few and many counts, or a class for expanded clones, and some rows have none.

>few|TRBJ1-4|TRBV12-3/TRBV12-4|NA
TGTGCCAGCAGTTTAGAGGGAACGGGTGAAAAACTGTTTTTT
CASSLEGTGEKLFF
>few|TRBJ2-7|TRBV7-8|NA
TGTGCCAGCAGCTTAGGCCGGGAGCTACCCGAGCAGTACTTC
CASSLGRELPEQYF
>NA|TRBJ2-1|TRBV6-1|NA
TGTACCAGCAGTGATGTGGCGGGCCGGCAGTTCTTC
CTSSDVAGRQFF
>NA|TRBJ2-1|TRBV15|NA
TGTGCCACCAGCAGAGATCGATACAACTACAATGAGCAGTTCTTC
CATSRDRYNYNEQFF
>NA|TRBJ1-4|TRBV19|NA
TGTGCCAGTAGCGCGAGCGGGACTAATGAAAAACTGTTTTTT
CASSASGTNEKLFF
>NA|TRBJ1-5|TRBV7-9|NA
TGTGCCAGCAGCTCCGAAGGGGGAAATCAGCCCCAGCATTTT
CASSSEGGNQPQHF
>NA|TRBJ1-4|TRBV20-1|TRBD1
TGCAGTGCTGTGGGACAGCTCAATGAAAAACTGTTTTTT
CSAVGQLNEKLFF
>NA|TRBJ2-4|TRBV5-1|TRBD2
TGCGCCAGCCTAAAAAGCGCTAGCGGGAGGGACAATGAGCAGTACTTC
CASLKSASGRDNEQYF
>NA|TRBJ2-1|TRBV20-1|TRBD2
TGCAGTGCTAGAGACCGGACTAGGCACAATGAGCAGTTCTTC
CSARDRTRHNEQFF
>NA|TRBJ2-3|TRBV20-1|NA
TGCAGTGCTGTCCCGGGGCGGACAGATACGCAGTATTTT
CSAVPGRTDTQYF
>NA|TRBJ2-1|TRBV5-8|TRBD2
TGTGCCAGCAGCGCTAGCGGGAGGACTTCCTACAGTGAGCAGTTCTTC
CASSASGRTSYSEQFF
>NA|TRBJ1-4|TRBV7-2|NA
TGTGCCAACAGCTTAATAGCTAATGAAAAACTGTTTTTT
CANSLIANEKLFF
>NA|TRBJ2-7|TRBV6-6|TRBD2
TGTGCCAGCAGTTACTCGGGACTAGCGGGAGCCGAGCAGTACTTC
CASSYSGLAGAEQYF
>many|TRBJ2-4|TRBV4-3|NA
TGCGCCAGCAGCCAAGGTGGAGGGTTAAAAAACATTCAGTACTTC
CASSQGGGLKNIQYF
>NA|TRBJ1-2|TRBV20-1|TRBD1
TGCAGTGCCCTAGGGGGCGCGGTGGACTATGGCTACACCTTC
CSALGGAVDYGYTF
>NA|TRBJ2-1|TRBV7-6|NA
TGTGCCAGCAGCCCCCCCGCGTCCTACAATGAGCAGTTCTTC
CASSPPASYNEQFF
>NA|TRBJ2-7|TRBV29-1|TRBD1
TGCAGCGTGAGACAGGGACACGAGCAGTACTTC
CSVRQGHEQYF
>NA|TRBJ2-7|TRBV20-1|TRBD2
TGCAGTGCTAGTGGTGCTAGCGGGAGGGTCCAGACCTACGAGCAGTACTTC
CSASGASGRVQTYEQYF
>few|TRBJ2-3|TRBV7-3|NA
TGTGCCAGCAGCTCAGGGGGGACGGGTACGCAGTATTTT
CASSSGGTGTQYF
>NA|TRBJ1-1|TRBV20-1|NA
TGCAGTGCTAGAGATAAAGGCCGGGGGAGCGCTGAAGCTTTCTTT
CSARDKGRGSAEAFF